What follows are 20 T cell receptor beta chains derived from one specimen sequenced in a study of blood T cell repertoires in COVID-19 (dated by TCRdb to 2019 to 2021). The method behind the library was the immunoSEQ multiplex PCR assay. TCRdb re-hosts the immuneACCESS table, in-frame sequences only. Its copies lack some clones; in the studies checked, an unresolved V gene accounts for under half of them, and the cause for the rest is not known. The sample has over 450,000 clones on record, approximately 91% of them singletons. The top ten clonotypes cover roughly 7.3% of the sample. The specimen was peripheral blood. All receptors derive from a woman between 45 and 60 years old with COVID-19, enrolled during active disease.

The chain has TRBV5-4 and TRBJ1-2; 10 positions agree with TRBD1. Per germline, CDR1 SGHNT and CDR2 YYREEE (reference sequence). V lost 3 bases, J lost 5 bases, and 7 bases stayed unmatched. This CDR3 is 15 amino acids long. This CDR3 is CASSSPTGGRYGYTF. CDR3 DNA sequence: TGTGCCAGCAGCTCCCCGACAGGGGGCAGGTATGGCTACACCTTC.

The chain combines TRBV6-5 with TRBJ1-1; a weak D match, TRBD1 (5 bases). V dropped 7 bases and J dropped 2 bases, with 11 bases sitting between them. From germline, CDR1 is MNHEY and CDR2 SVGAGI. This CDR3 is 13 amino acids long. The CDR3: CASTVTDNTEAFF. The CDR3 coding sequence is TGTGCCAGCACTGTGACAGACAACACTGAAGCTTTCTTT.

The chain recombines TRBV6-4 with TRBJ1-3; D may be TRBD1 (5 bases). Germline V gene data show CDR1 as MRHNA and CDR2 as SNTAGT. V shed 2 bases and J shed 3 bases, with 14 bases lying between them. The CDR3 contains 16 residues. CDR3 sequence: CASSDPAGGVGNTIYF. The CDR3 region has the DNA TGTGCCAGCAGTGACCCGGCGGGGGGGGTTGGAAACACCATATATTTT.

The genes are TRBV18 and TRBJ2-1; 10 nucleotides match TRBD2. CDR3 length: 15 residues. In germline, CDR1 is KGHSH, CDR2 LQKENI. V shed 3 bases and J 3 bases; nucleotides not matched to a gene: 2. The CDR3 coding sequence is TGTGCCAGCTCACCTGTAGCGGGGGGCTACAATGAGCAGTTCTTC. Protein sequence: CASSPVAGGYNEQFF.

The chain joins TRBV27 to TRBJ2-7; 7 nucleotides agree with TRBD1. The CDR3 is 17 residues long. CDR1 and CDR2 (germline): MNHEY, SMNVEV (reference sequence). Losses at the gene ends were 4 bases for V and 3 bases for J; bases not matched to a gene: 15. The CDR3 DNA follows: TGTGCCAGCAGTTCGGACAGGTTAAGCTTGAACTACTACGAGCAGTACTTC. Translating gives CASSSDRLSLNYYEQYF.

This clone was seen once. This sequence joins TRBV5-8 and TRBJ1-1, with TRBD1 matching 9 bases. CDR3 length equals 14 residues. Germline CDR1 and CDR2: SGHTS and YDEGEE. Unmatched junction bases numbered 1, after V lost 3 bases and J lost 1 base. CDR3 protein: CASSWTGENTEAFF. CDR3 DNA: TGTGCCAGCAGCTGGACAGGGGAGAACACTGAAGCTTTCTTT.

V and J are TRBV5-1 and TRBJ2-5; D is perhaps TRBD1 (6 bases). With 0 bases removed from V and 5 bases from J, the gap between germline ends came to 17 bases. The germline V gene has CDR1 SGHRS and CDR2 YFSETQ. The CDR3 is 16 residues long. The CDR3 loop is CASSLVPQGIVETQYF. CDR3 DNA: TGCGCCAGCAGCTTGGTACCCCAGGGGATAGTGGAGACCCAGTACTTC.

The V gene is TRBV7-6, the J gene TRBJ2-7, with D possibly being TRBD1 (5 bases). The CDR3 totals 13 residues. Trimming stripped 4 bases from V and 7 bases from J, with 14 bases between. Germline-derived CDR1 and CDR2 are SGHVS and FNYEAQ. Here the CDR3 DNA reads TGTGCCAGCAGCTCATCAGGGTTGGGGGAGCAGTACTTC. This sequence encodes CASSSSGLGEQYF. Using reference TRBV7-6 and TRBJ2-7 for the parts outside the CDR3, the full variable domain is GAGVSQSPRYKVTKRGQDVALRCDPISGHVSLYWYRQALGQGPEFLTYFNYEAQQDKSGLPNDRFSAERPEGSISTLTIQRTEQRDSAMYRCASSSSGLGEQYFGPGTRLTVT.

This rearrangement joins TRBV7-9 to TRBJ1-2; 7 bases fit TRBD1. The CDR3 is 15 residues long. Looked up from germline, CDR1 is SEHNR and CDR2 is FQNEAQ (reference sequence). The V gene end was trimmed by 2 bases and the J gene end by 4 bases; junction bases not matched to a gene: 7. CDR3 bases: TGTGCCAGCAGCTTAATAGGGGGCTCTAGCTATGGCTACACCTTC. It codes for CASSLIGGSSYGYTF. Filled out from reference TRBV7-9 and TRBJ1-2, the complete variable domain reads DTGVSQNPRHKITKRGQNVTFRCDPISEHNRLYWYRQTLGQGPEFLTYFQNEAQLEKSRLLSDRFSAERPKGSFSTLEIQRTEQGDSAMYLCASSLIGGSSYGYTFGSGTRLTVV.

The chain is built from TRBV5-1 and TRBJ1-2; D is perhaps TRBD1 (6 bases). Trimming cost V 3 bases and J 3 bases, with 12 bases left between them. Germline assignment: CDR1 SGHRS and CDR2 YFSETQ. The CDR3 runs to 14 residues. CDR3 sequence: CASSSGTLYYGYTF. DNA of the CDR3: TGCGCCAGCAGCTCCGGGACACTTTACTATGGCTACACCTTC.

The rearrangement joins TRBV2 to TRBJ1-2; 10 bases are shared with TRBD1. With V trimmed by 6 bases and J by 3 bases, 10 bases remained unmatched. CDR3 size: 16 residues. Germline V CDR1 and CDR2: SNHLY, FYNNEI. The CDR3 loop is CASRDTTGGAYYGYTF. For the CDR3, the DNA is TGTGCCAGCAGGGACACGACAGGGGGCGCGTACTATGGCTACACCTTC.

This sequence joins TRBV27 and TRBJ2-6, with D uncertain. The CDR3 is made up of 15 amino acids. Germline CDR1 is MNHEY and CDR2 is SMNVEV (reference sequence). Trimming removed 3 bases at V and 0 bases at J, with 6 bases between. The CDR3 sequence is CASSLSYSGANVLTF. The CDR3 nucleotides are TGTGCCAGCAGTTTGTCCTACTCTGGGGCCAACGTCCTGACTTTC.

The V call is TRBV10-1, the J call TRBJ2-7; 10 bases are shared with TRBD1. Germline-derived CDR1 and CDR2 are WNHNN and SYGVQD (reference sequence). The V segment lost 0 bases and the J segment 5 bases; nucleotides outside the gene matches: 7. The CDR3 has 16 residues. CDR3 residues: CASSESRDRGSDEQYF. For the CDR3, the DNA is TGCGCCAGCAGTGAGTCCCGGGACAGGGGCAGCGACGAGCAGTACTTC.

The DNA of the CDR3 is TGTGCCAGCACTAAAGACAGACACCTCTACGAGCAGTACTTC. As protein: CASTKDRHLYEQYF. The rearrangement uses TRBV6-5 and TRBJ2-7; D might be TRBD1 (5 bases). The germline gives CDR1 MNHEY, CDR2 SVGAGI. Trimming pared 7 bases from V and 3 bases from J, leaving 16 bases between. The CDR3 loop spans 14 amino acids.

V gene TRBV6-5 combines with J gene TRBJ1-5; tentative D call: TRBD1 (5 bases). The CDR3 length is 14 residues. V lost 4 bases and J 6 bases, leaving 13 bases between the germline ends. Germline CDR1 reads MNHEY; CDR2 reads SVGAGI. The CDR3 coding sequence is TGTGCCAGCAGTTCGCGGACACCTCTTCAGCCCCAGCATTTT. This gives the protein CASSSRTPLQPQHF.

The chain combines TRBV5-1 with TRBJ1-5; TRBD1 aligns across 9 bases. After removal of 4 bases from V and 7 bases from J, the junction contained 6 bases not matched to a gene. The CDR3 is 14 amino acids. CDR1 SGHRS and CDR2 YFSETQ come from the germline V gene. In DNA form, the CDR3 reads TGCGCCAGCAGCCAGACAGGGGGAAGACAGCCCCAGCATTTT. It yields the protein CASSQTGGRQPQHF.

This clone was counted between two and nine times. The V call is TRBV5-1, the J call TRBJ1-2; D possibly corresponds to TRBD1 (5 bases). Germline values: CDR1 SGHRS, CDR2 YFSETQ. The CDR3 has 13 residues. The V end lost 2 bases, the J end lost 8 bases, and 13 bases lay between the germline ends. For the CDR3, the DNA is TGCGCCAGCAGCTTCACCTACACAGGAGGCTACACCTTC. Its translation is CASSFTYTGGYTF.

V usage is TRBV9 and J usage is TRBJ1-1; D call uncertain. V was pared by 0 bases and J by 6 bases, with 15 bases between. Germline CDR1 SGDLS, CDR2 YYNGEE. This CDR3 is 15 amino acids long. CDR3 DNA: TGTGCCAGCAGCGTAGCGGAGGGTATGGTGGCTGAAGCTTTCTTT. Translated, it gives CASSVAEGMVAEAFF.

This sequence joins TRBV7-2 and TRBJ1-1; D is possibly TRBD1 (5 bases). There are 13 residues in the CDR3. Germline CDR1 is SGHTA and CDR2 is FQGNSA. V lost 4 bases to trimming and J lost 3 bases, with 9 bases between them. The CDR3 DNA follows: TGTGCCAGCAGCTACCAACAGGACACTGAAGCTTTCTTT. Protein: CASSYQQDTEAFF.

The genes are TRBV24-1 and TRBJ1-6; possible D gene TRBD1, 5 bases. V lost 6 bases and J 7 bases, leaving 12 bases between the germline ends. CDR1 and CDR2 (germline): KGHDR, SFDVKD. This CDR3 region has 14 residues. The CDR3 loop reads CATSSGGSNSPLHF. The CDR3 coding sequence is TGTGCCACCAGTTCCGGGGGTTCCAATTCACCCCTCCACTTT.